This T cell receptor beta chain was retrieved from a study of shared clonotypes between healthy human individuals. Overall study context: The donor group consisted of two women and three men, aged 18 to 49.

In germline, CDR1 is SNHLY, CDR2 FYNNEI. Trimming took 11 bases from V and 4 from J; bases not matched to a gene: 8. This CDR3 is built from 13 residues. In the original processing: From ImmunoSEQ came sequences covering only the junction and carrying no quality scores, so filtering differed. The protocol was immunoSEQ multiplex PCR, while the TCRdb copy is restricted to in-frame clones and leaves out a portion. The V and J calls and clone size were taken over from that table, and D and trimming were inferred from the DNA. The data show some 980,000 clones, approximately 80% seen once. The rearrangement joins TRBV2 to TRBJ1-3; 7 bases map to TRBD1. The receptor was isolated from a young man in good health. Sequenced: memory CD4+ T cells sorted from blood. Sample subset: CD45RA-negative fraction. The CDR3 DNA is TGTGCCGGAAAGGGACAGTCGGGAAACACCATATATTTT. The encoded protein is CAGKGQSGNTIYF.